Following are 9 T cell receptor beta chains from one sample sequenced in a study of a mutant IDH1 vaccine in newly diagnosed glioma. No antigen is known for these receptors. Method: immunoSEQ multiplex PCR; TCRdb's copy keeps in-frame clones and lacks some. Among about 48,000 clones listed, roughly three quarters were seen once. Noted time point: week 35, safety follow-up. Every vaccination contained 300 ug of the mutant IDH1 20-mer peptide and was paired with topical imiquimod. Source: PBMCs, taken from a glioma patient whose treatment included an IDH1 peptide vaccine. The receptors derive from a man in his forties or fifties with glioma.

The chain joins TRBV27 to TRBJ2-7, with D possibly matching TRBD1 (5 bases). The length of the CDR3 is 13 residues. V was shortened by 6 bases and J by 5 bases, with 14 bases between the two germline ends. Germline values: CDR1 MNHEY, CDR2 SMNVEV (reference sequence). The CDR3: CASRRTGIHEQYF. The CDR3 bases are TGTGCCAGCAGGCGAACAGGTATCCACGAGCAGTACTTC.

CDR3 nucleotides: TGTGCCTGGGGGGGACAGGCGAACACTGAAGCTTTCTTT. This translates into CAWGGQANTEAFF. This sequence joins TRBV30 and TRBJ1-1; TRBD1 aligns across 8 bases. This CDR3 has 13 residues. The junction had 3 bases not matched to a gene; V was cut back by 5 bases and J by 1 base. Germline CDR1 and CDR2: GTSNPN and SVGIG (reference sequence).

This clone has a single count. The rearrangement joins TRBV7-9 to TRBJ2-2, with D perhaps matching TRBD1 (6 bases). The length of the CDR3 is 12 residues. Germline CDR1 SEHNR, CDR2 FQNEAQ (reference sequence). Trimming pared 5 bases from V and 5 bases from J, leaving 6 bases between. The CDR3 protein is CASSQGTGELFF. CDR3 nucleotides: TGTGCCAGCAGCCAGGGGACCGGGGAGCTGTTTTTT.

The chain is built from TRBV18 and TRBJ2-7; 9 bases line up with TRBD1. V gave up 3 bases and J gave up 6 bases; unmatched junction bases: 6. The CDR3 runs to 14 residues. Germline V gives CDR1 KGHSH, CDR2 LQKENI. The CDR3 here is CASSPDRGAAEQYF. DNA for the CDR3: TGTGCCAGCTCACCCGACAGGGGGGCCGCCGAGCAGTACTTC. Combining the CDR3 with reference TRBV18 and TRBJ2-7 gives the whole variable domain NAGVMQNPRHLVRRRGQEARLRCSPMKGHSHVYWYRQLPEEGLKFMVYLQKENIIDESGMPKERFSAEFPKEGPSILRIQQVVRGDSAAYFCASSPDRGAAEQYFGPGTRLTVT.

The CDR3 bases are TGTGCCTGGAGGCCCCTAGGCACAGATACGCAGTATTTT. Protein product: CAWRPLGTDTQYF. The V call is TRBV30, the J call TRBJ2-3, with D uncertain. V lost 3 bases, J lost 1 base, and 8 bases lay in between. The germline V gene has CDR1 GTSNPN and CDR2 SVGIG (reference sequence). CDR3 length: 13 residues. The variable domain in full, with the rest retrieved from reference TRBV30 and TRBJ2-3, is SQTIHQWPATLVQPVGSPLSLECTVEGTSNPNLYWYRQAAGRGLQLLFYSVGIGQISSEVPQNLSASRPQDRQFILSSKKLLLSDSGFYLCAWRPLGTDTQYFGPGTRLTVL.

V and J are TRBV6-1 and TRBJ2-6; D is unclear. Deletions cut 4 bases from V and 0 bases from J, with 10 bases between. The CDR3 is made up of 16 amino acids. Per germline, CDR1 MNHNS and CDR2 SASEGT. This CDR3 is CASSGSAHSGANVLTF. CDR3 sequence (DNA): TGTGCCAGCAGTGGCTCAGCGCACTCTGGGGCCAACGTCCTGACTTTC.

The V call is TRBV7-8, the J call TRBJ1-6; D is unresolved. This CDR3 contains 13 residues. Germline V gene lookup returns CDR1 SGHVS and CDR2 FQNEAQ. Trimming shortened V by 1 base and J by 11 bases, and 9 bases separated the two germline ends. The CDR3: CASSLGRSAPLHF. The CDR3 DNA reads TGTGCCAGCAGCTTAGGGCGGTCGGCACCCCTCCACTTT.

This chain joins TRBV6-1 and TRBJ2-2, with D perhaps matching TRBD2 (6 bases). This CDR3 has 14 residues. Germline CDR1 and CDR2: MNHNS and SASEGT. V was clipped by 1 base and J by 6 bases, with 9 bases between them. CDR3: CASSEGEEPGELFF. For the CDR3, the DNA is TGTGCCAGCAGTGAAGGGGAGGAGCCCGGGGAGCTGTTTTTT.

The chain recombines TRBV27 with TRBJ2-3; unclear D gene. The V and J ends lost 4 bases and 1 base respectively, with 12 bases between them. This CDR3 has 15 residues. CDR1 is MNHEY, CDR2 SMNVEV, per germline (reference sequence). Here the CDR3 reads CASSSRSSGTDTQYF. In nucleotides, the CDR3 is TGTGCCAGCAGTTCAAGGTCGTCGGGCACAGATACGCAGTATTTT.